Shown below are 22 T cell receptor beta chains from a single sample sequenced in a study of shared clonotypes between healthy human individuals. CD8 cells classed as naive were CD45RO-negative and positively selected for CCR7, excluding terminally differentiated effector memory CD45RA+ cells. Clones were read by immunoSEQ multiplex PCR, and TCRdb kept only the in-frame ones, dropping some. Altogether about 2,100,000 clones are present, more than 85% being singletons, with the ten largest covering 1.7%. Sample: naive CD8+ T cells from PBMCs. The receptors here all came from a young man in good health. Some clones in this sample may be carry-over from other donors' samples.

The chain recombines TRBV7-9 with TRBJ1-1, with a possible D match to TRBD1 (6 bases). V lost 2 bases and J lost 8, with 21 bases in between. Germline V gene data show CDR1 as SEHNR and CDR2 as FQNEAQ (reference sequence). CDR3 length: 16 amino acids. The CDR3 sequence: CASSLPQGMESFEAFF. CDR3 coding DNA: TGTGCCAGCAGCTTACCCCAGGGGATGGAGAGTTTCGAAGCTTTCTTT. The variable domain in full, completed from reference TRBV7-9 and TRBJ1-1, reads DTGVSQNPRHKITKRGQNVTFRCDPISEHNRLYWYRQTLGQGPEFLTYFQNEAQLEKSRLLSDRFSAERPKGSFSTLEIQRTEQGDSAMYLCASSLPQGMESFEAFFGQGTRLTVV.

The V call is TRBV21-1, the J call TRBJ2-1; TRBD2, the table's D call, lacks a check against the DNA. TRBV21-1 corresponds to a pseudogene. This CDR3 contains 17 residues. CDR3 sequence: CATTRRLRLADYNEQFF. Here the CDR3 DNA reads TGTGCCACCACCCGACGTCTTCGACTAGCAGACTACAATGAGCAGTTCTTC.

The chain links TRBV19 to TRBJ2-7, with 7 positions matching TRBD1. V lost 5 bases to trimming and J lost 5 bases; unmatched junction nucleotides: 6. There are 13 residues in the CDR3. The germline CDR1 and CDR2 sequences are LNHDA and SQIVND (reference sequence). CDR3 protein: CASSLPGQNEQYF. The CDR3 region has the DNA TGTGCCAGTAGTCTCCCGGGACAGAACGAGCAGTACTTC.

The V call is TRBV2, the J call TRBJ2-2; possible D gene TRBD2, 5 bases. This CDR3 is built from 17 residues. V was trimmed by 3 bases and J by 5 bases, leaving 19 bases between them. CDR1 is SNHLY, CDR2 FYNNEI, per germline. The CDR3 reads CASSDVYKTTRTGELFF. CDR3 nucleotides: TGTGCCAGCAGTGATGTGTATAAGACTACCCGAACCGGGGAGCTGTTTTTT.

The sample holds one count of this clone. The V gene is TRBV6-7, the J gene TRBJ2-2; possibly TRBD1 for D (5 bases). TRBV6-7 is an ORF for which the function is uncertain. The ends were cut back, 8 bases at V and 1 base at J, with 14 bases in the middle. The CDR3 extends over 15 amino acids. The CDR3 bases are TGTGCCAGCCTATTAAAGGGGCTGAACACCGGGGAGCTGTTTTTT. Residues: CASLLKGLNTGELFF.

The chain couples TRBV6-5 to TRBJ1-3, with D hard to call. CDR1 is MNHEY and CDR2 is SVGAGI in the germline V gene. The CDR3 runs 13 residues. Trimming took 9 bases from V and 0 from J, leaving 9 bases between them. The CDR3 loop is CASTGSSGNTIYF. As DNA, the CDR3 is TGTGCCAGTACCGGGAGCTCTGGAAACACCATATATTTT.

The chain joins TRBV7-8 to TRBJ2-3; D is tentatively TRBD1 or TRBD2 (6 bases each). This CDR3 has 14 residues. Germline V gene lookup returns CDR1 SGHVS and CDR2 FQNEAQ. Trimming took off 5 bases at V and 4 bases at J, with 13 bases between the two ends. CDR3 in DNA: TGTGCCAGCAGCCCCTTTAGGGGGGCAGATACGCAGTATTTT. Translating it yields CASSPFRGADTQYF.

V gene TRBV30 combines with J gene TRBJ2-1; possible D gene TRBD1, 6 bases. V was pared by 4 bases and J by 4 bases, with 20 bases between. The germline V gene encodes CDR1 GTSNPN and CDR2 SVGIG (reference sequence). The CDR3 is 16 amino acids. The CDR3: CAWTIKQGWGYNEQFF. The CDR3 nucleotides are TGTGCCTGGACAATTAAACAGGGTTGGGGTTACAATGAGCAGTTCTTC.

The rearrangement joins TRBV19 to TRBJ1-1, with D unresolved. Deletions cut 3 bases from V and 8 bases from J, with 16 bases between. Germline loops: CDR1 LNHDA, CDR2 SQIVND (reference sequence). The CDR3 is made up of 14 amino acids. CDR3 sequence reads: CASSIWIGQNEAFF. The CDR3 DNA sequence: TGTGCCAGTAGTATTTGGATAGGTCAAAACGAAGCTTTCTTT.

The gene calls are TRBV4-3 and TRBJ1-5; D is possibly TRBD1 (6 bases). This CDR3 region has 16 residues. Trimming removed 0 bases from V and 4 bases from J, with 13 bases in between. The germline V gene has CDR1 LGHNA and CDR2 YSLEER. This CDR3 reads CASSQDGQGTNQPQHF. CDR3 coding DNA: TGCGCCAGCAGCCAAGATGGGCAGGGGACAAATCAGCCCCAGCATTTT.

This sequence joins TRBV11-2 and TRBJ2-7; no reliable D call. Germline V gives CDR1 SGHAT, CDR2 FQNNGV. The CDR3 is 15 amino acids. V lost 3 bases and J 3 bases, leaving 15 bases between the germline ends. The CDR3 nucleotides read TGTGCCAGCAGCTTTGGGTCCTCCCTTCGCTACGAGCAGTACTTC. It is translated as CASSFGSSLRYEQYF.

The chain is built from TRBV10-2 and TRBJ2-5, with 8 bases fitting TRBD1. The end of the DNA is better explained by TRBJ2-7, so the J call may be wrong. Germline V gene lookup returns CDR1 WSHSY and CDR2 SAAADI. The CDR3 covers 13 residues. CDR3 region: CASSGAGGNEQYF. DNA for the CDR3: TGCGCCAGCAGTGGGGCAGGGGGCAACGAGCAGTACTTC.

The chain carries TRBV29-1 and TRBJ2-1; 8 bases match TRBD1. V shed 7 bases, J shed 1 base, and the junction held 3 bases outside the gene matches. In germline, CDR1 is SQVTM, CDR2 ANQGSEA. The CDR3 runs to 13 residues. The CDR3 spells CSEHRGSYNEQFF. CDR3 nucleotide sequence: TGCAGCGAGCACAGGGGGTCCTACAATGAGCAGTTCTTC.

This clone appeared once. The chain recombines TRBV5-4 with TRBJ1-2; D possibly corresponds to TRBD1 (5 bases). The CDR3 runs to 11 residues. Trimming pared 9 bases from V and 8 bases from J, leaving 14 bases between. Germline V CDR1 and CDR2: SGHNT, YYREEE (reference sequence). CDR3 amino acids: CATRRGGGYTF. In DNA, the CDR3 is TGTGCCACCCGGCGGGGCGGGGGCTACACCTTC. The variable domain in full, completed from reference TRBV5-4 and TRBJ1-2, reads ETGVTQSPTHLIKTRGQQVTLRCSSQSGHNTVSWYQQALGQGPQFIFQYYREEENGRGNFPPRFSGLQFPNYSSELNVNALELDDSALYLCATRRGGGYTFGSGTRLTVV.

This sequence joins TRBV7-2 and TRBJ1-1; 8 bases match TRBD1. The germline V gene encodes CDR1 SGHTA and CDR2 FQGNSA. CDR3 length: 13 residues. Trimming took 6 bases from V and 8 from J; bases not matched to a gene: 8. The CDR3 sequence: CASRDFRGREAFF. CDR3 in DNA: TGTGCCAGCAGAGATTTCAGGGGGCGAGAAGCTTTCTTT.

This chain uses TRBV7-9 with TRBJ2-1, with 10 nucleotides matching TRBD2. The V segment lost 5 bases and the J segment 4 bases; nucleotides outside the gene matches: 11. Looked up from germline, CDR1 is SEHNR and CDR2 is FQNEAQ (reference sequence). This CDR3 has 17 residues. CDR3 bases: TGTGCCAGCAGCCCCCCCCCTCTAGCGGGGGTTTACAATGAGCAGTTCTTC. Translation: CASSPPPLAGVYNEQFF.

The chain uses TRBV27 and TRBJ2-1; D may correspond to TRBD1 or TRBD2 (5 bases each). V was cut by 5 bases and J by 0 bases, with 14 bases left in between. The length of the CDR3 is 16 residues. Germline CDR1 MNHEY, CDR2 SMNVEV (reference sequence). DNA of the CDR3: TGTGCCAGCAGTCCCAGGAAGGGGAGCTCCTACAATGAGCAGTTCTTC. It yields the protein CASSPRKGSSYNEQFF.

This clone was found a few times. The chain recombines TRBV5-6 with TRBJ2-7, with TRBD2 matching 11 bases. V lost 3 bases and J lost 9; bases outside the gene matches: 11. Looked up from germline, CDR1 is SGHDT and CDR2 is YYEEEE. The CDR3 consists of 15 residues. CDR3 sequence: CASSYGTSGSLGQYF. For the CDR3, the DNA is TGTGCCAGCAGCTACGGGACTAGCGGTTCCTTGGGGCAGTACTTC.

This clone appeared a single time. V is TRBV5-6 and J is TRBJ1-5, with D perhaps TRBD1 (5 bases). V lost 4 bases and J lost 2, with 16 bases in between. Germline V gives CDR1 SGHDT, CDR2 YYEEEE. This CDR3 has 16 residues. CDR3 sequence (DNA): TGTGCCAGCAGCCGGGGGGGTAGAAACGGCAATCAGCCCCAGCATTTT. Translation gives CASSRGGRNGNQPQHF. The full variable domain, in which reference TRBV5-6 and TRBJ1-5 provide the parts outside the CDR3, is DAGVTQSPTHLIKTRGQQVTLRCSPKSGHDTVSWYQQALGQGPQFIFQYYEEEERQRGNFPDRFSGHQFPNYSSELNVNALLLGDSALYLCASSRGGRNGNQPQHFGDGTRLSIL.

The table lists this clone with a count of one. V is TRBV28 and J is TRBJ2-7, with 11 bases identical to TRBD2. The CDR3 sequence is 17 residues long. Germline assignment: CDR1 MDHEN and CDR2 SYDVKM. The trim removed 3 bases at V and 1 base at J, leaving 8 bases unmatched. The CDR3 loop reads CASSFRASSGRSYEQYF. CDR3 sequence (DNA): TGTGCCAGCAGTTTTCGGGCGTCTAGCGGGAGGTCCTACGAGCAGTACTTC. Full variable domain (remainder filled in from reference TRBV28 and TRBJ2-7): DVKVTQSSRYLVKRTGEKVFLECVQDMDHENMFWYRQDPGLGLRLIYFSYDVKMKEKGDIPEGYSVSREKKERFSLILESASTNQTSMYLCASSFRASSGRSYEQYFGPGTRLTVT.

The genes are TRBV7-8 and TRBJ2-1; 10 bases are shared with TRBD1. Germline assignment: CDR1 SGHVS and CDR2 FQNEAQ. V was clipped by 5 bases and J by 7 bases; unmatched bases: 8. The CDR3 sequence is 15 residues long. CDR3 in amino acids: CASSPIEDRGNEQFF. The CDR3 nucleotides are TGTGCCAGCAGCCCGATTGAGGACAGGGGGAATGAGCAGTTCTTC. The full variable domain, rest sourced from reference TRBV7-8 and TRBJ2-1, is GAGVSQSPRYKVAKRGQDVALRCDPISGHVSLFWYQQALGQGPEFLTYFQNEAQLDKSGLPSDRFFAERPEGSVSTLKIQRTQQEDSAVYLCASSPIEDRGNEQFFGPGTRLTVL.

The CDR3 sequence: CASSSSTLLAGEGNIQYF. The CDR3 bases are TGTGCCAGCAGCTCTAGTACGTTGTTAGCGGGAGAGGGAAACATTCAGTACTTC. The chain has TRBV7-9 and TRBJ2-4, with 9 nucleotides matching TRBD2. Germline V gene sequence: CDR1 SEHNR, CDR2 FQNEAQ (reference sequence). There are 18 residues in the CDR3. The V and J ends lost 4 bases and 6 bases, in that order; junction bases with no gene match: 16.